Listed here are 25 T cell receptor beta chains from one sample, sequenced in a study of regulatory T cells in long-lasting Graves disease. The time point: newly diagnosed GD, antithyroid drugs for less than 3 months. Isolated PBMC RNA provided the starting material for the TCR library. Combining iRepertoire HTBI primers with Arm-PCR of CDR3 regions, the authors built TCR beta libraries. TCRdb fed the multiplex PCR reads into MiXCR, producing one record per CDR3 protein. The sample includes 200,000 to 250,000 distinct CDR3 sequences, approximately 20% of them seen just once. The sequencing used peripheral blood mononuclear cells (PBMCs), collected at new diagnosis, from a patient treated with antithyroid drugs. The receptors stem from a female donor with Graves disease.

This clonotype was detected many times. The chain uses TRBV9 and TRBJ2-5, with TRBD2 matching over 7 bases. This CDR3 has 15 amino acids. The V segment lost 3 bases and the J segment 10 bases; nucleotides outside the gene matches: 15. Germline values: CDR1 SGDLS, CDR2 YYNGEE. This CDR3 reads CASSEETGTISDQYF. The CDR3 nucleotides read TGTGCCAGCAGCGAGGAAACCGGGACTATCTCTGACCAGTACTTC.

This clonotype was detected many times. DNA of the CDR3: TGTGCCAGCAGCCATTTCGGACAGGGCGGGAACACCGGGGAGCTGTTTTTT. Its protein is CASSHFGQGGNTGELFF. The V and J genes are TRBV3-1 and TRBJ2-2, with 8 bases matching TRBD1. Trimming took 3 bases from V and 1 from J; bases not matched to a gene: 7. The CDR3 sequence is 17 residues long. The germline CDR1 and CDR2 sequences are LGHDT and YNNKEL (reference sequence).

This clonotype was counted ten times or more. V and J are TRBV13 and TRBJ1-5, with D hard to call. The CDR3 runs 14 residues. Per the germline V gene, CDR1 is PRHDT and CDR2 is FYEKMQ (reference sequence). With 2 bases removed from V and 12 bases from J, the gap between germline ends came to 17 bases. The CDR3 nucleotides are TGTGCCAGCAGCTTAAGGTCCGGACTAGGTGACCAGCATTTT. This sequence encodes CASSLRSGLGDQHF.

This chain joins TRBV27 and TRBJ1-6; TRBD1 matches at 10 bases. V lost 7 bases to trimming and J lost 9 bases; unmatched junction nucleotides: 6. The CDR3 runs to 14 residues. The germline V gene has CDR1 MNHEY and CDR2 SMNVEV (reference sequence). As DNA, the CDR3 is TGTGCCAGCACCGGGACAGGGGAAAGTTCACCCCTCCACTTT. This codes for CASTGTGESSPLHF.

There are a few counts of this clonotype. This may be a read error, as it is one base from a much larger clone. No conserved phenylalanine or tryptophan is present at the end of the CDR3, so a read error is the likely explanation. V gene TRBV6-1 combines with J gene TRBJ2-7; D gene ambiguous. V shed 4 bases and J shed 2 bases, with 0 bases lying between them. The CDR3 consists of 10 residues. The germline CDR1 and CDR2 sequences are MNHNS and SASEGT. The CDR3 DNA is TGTGCCAGCAGTGCCTACGAGCAGTACTCC. It specifies CASSAYEQYS.

A note on this clonotype: One base separates it from a far larger clone, so it is likely a read error. No conserved phenylalanine or tryptophan ends this CDR3, so it is likely a read error. The chain employs TRBV7-2 and TRBJ2-1; TRBD2 aligns across 7 bases. J lost 7 bases, V lost 3 bases, and 6 bases had no gene match. Germline V CDR1 and CDR2: SGHTA, FQGNSA. The CDR3 covers 14 residues. The CDR3 loop reads CASSFAGALNEQFL. CDR3 DNA sequence: TGTGCCAGCAGCTTCGCGGGAGCCCTGAATGAGCAGTTCTTG.

This clonotype was seen only a few times. The chain couples TRBV7-8 to TRBJ2-3; tentatively, D is TRBD2 (7 bases). Germline values: CDR1 SGHVS, CDR2 FQNEAQ. The CDR3 is made up of 17 amino acids. V shed 6 bases and J shed 4 bases, with 23 bases lying between them. CDR3 sequence: CASSKGGRGGIADTQYF. The CDR3 nucleotides are TGTGCCAGCAGTAAAGGGGGGAGGGGTGGTATCGCAGATACGCAGTATTTT.

There are many counts of this clonotype. This rearrangement joins TRBV2 to TRBJ1-3, with D perhaps matching TRBD1 (6 bases). CDR1 SNHLY and CDR2 FYNNEI come from the germline V gene. The V gene lost 7 bases and the J gene lost 4 bases, with 14 bases spanning the gap. The CDR3 extends over 14 amino acids. The CDR3 loop is CASTKEGVGNTIYF. The DNA for the CDR3 is TGTGCCAGCACCAAGGAGGGGGTAGGAAACACCATATATTTT.

This clonotype has just one count. A far larger clone differs by one base, so this is likely a read error. The V gene is TRBV5-1, the J gene TRBJ2-1; tentative D call: TRBD2 (6 bases). The CDR3 length is 14 residues. CDR1 is SGHRS and CDR2 is YFSETQ in the germline V gene. The CDR3 is CASSGGGTGNEQFF. The CDR3 DNA reads as TGTGCCAGCAGCGGTGGCGGGACGGGCAATGAGCAGTTCTTC.

The rearrangement uses TRBV29-1 and TRBJ2-1; 14 bases match TRBD2. V lost 7 bases, J lost 8 bases, and 7 bases stayed unmatched. The CDR3 is 14 amino acids. The germline V gene has CDR1 SQVTM and CDR2 ANQGSEA. CDR3 sequence: CSALGLAGVYEQFF. The CDR3 DNA reads as TGCAGCGCCCTGGGACTAGCGGGAGTCTATGAGCAGTTCTTC.

This clonotype was seen repeatedly, ten times or more. J is TRBJ1-1 and V is TRBV7-3, with TRBD1 as a possible D gene (6 bases). Trimming took off 3 bases at V and 1 base at J, with 12 bases between the two ends. The CDR3 length is 15 residues. Germline values: CDR1 SGHTA, CDR2 FQGTGA. The CDR3 DNA is TGTGCCAGCAGCTTGCGACAGGAGCAGAACACTGAAGCTTTCTTT. Amino acids: CASSLRQEQNTEAFF. The full variable domain, its missing parts supplied by reference TRBV7-3 and TRBJ1-1, is GAGVSQTPSNKVTEKGKYVELRCDPISGHTALYWYRQSLGQGPEFLIYFQGTGAADDSGLPNDRFFAVRPEGSVSTLKIQRTERGDSAVYLCASSLRQEQNTEAFFGQGTRLTVV.

This clonotype has a count of ten or more. The J gene is TRBJ1-1, the V gene TRBV10-3; possibly TRBD1 for D (5 bases). Trimming cost V 4 bases and J 4 bases, with 13 bases left between them. This CDR3 has 14 residues. Germline lookup yields CDR1 ENHRY and CDR2 SYGVKD. The CDR3 DNA sequence: TGTGCCATCAGTGGGGGGGAGGGTGGCACTGAAGCTTTCTTT. Protein sequence: CAISGGEGGTEAFF.

This clonotype was observed at least ten times. The J gene is TRBJ2-1, the V gene TRBV2; D is unclear. Trimming cost V 3 bases and J 2 bases, with 11 bases left between them. Germline values: CDR1 SNHLY, CDR2 FYNNEI. The CDR3 is 15 amino acids. CDR3 sequence reads: CASSEDRSPYNEQFF. The CDR3 coding sequence is TGTGCCAGCAGTGAGGACCGAAGCCCCTACAATGAGCAGTTCTTC. Variable domain in full (rest from reference TRBV2 and TRBJ2-1): EPEVTQTPSHQVTQMGQEVILRCVPISNHLYFYWYRQILGQKVEFLVSFYNNEISEKSEIFDDQFSVERPDGSNFTLKIRSTKLEDSAMYFCASSEDRSPYNEQFFGPGTRLTVL.

This clonotype has a count of ten or more. This chain links TRBV28 with TRBJ1-2, with TRBD1 matching 7 bases. Per germline, CDR1 MDHEN and CDR2 SYDVKM. The CDR3 runs 14 residues. The V gene end was trimmed by 6 bases and the J gene end by 4 bases; junction bases not matched to a gene: 8. The CDR3 protein is CASRGRGQLYGYTF. The CDR3 coding sequence is TGTGCCAGCAGGGGTAGGGGGCAGCTCTATGGCTACACCTTC.

V usage is TRBV28 and J usage is TRBJ1-2; no definite D call. CDR3 length: 16 amino acids. Germline values: CDR1 MDHEN, CDR2 SYDVKM. Trimming cost V 5 bases and J 4 bases, with 20 bases left between them. CDR3: CASSPPTGGRIYGYTF. The CDR3 nucleotides are TGTGCCAGCAGTCCCCCTACGGGAGGCCGGATCTATGGCTACACCTTC.

In this sample, this clonotype turned up many times. The chain is built from TRBV24-1 and TRBJ2-2, with 7 bases fitting TRBD2. The V gene's germline CDR1 is KGHDR and CDR2 SFDVKD. V shed 4 bases and J 0 bases; nucleotides not matched to a gene: 7. CDR3 length: 17 residues. The CDR3 DNA follows: TGTGCCACCAGTGAGGCACGGGAGGAGCCGAACACCGGGGAGCTGTTTTTT. Its translation is CATSEAREEPNTGELFF.

This chain joins TRBV6-2 or TRBV6-3 and TRBJ1-1; D possibly corresponds to TRBD1 (5 bases). Germline CDR1 and CDR2: MNHEY and SVGEGT. This CDR3 contains 14 residues. Trimming left V 4 bases short and J 1 base short, with 10 bases between. The CDR3 DNA reads as TGTGCCAGCAGTTGGGGACGGAGGAACACTGAAGCTTTCTTT. Translated: CASSWGRRNTEAFF.

This clonotype came up many times. This chain joins TRBV11-2 and TRBJ2-1; TRBD2 agrees at 12 bases. The CDR3 totals 16 residues. Germline V CDR1 and CDR2: SGHAT, FQNNGV. J was trimmed by 6 bases and V by 5 bases; bases with no gene match: 8. CDR3 region: CASSHESTSGSNEQFF. As DNA, the CDR3 is TGTGCCAGCAGCCACGAGTCGACTAGCGGGAGCAATGAGCAGTTCTTC.

This clonotype occurred many times. This chain uses TRBV9 with TRBJ1-3; D is unresolved. Germline CDR1 reads SGDLS; CDR2 reads YYNGEE. This CDR3 has 16 residues. Trimming pared 0 bases from V and 0 bases from J, leaving 10 bases between. This CDR3 is CASSVGEAYSGNTIYF. In DNA, the CDR3 is TGTGCCAGCAGCGTAGGGGAAGCTTACTCTGGAAACACCATATATTTT.

This clonotype came up a few times. The V and J genes are TRBV20-1 and TRBJ1-1, with no clear D. The CDR3 sequence is 13 residues long. V dropped 0 bases and J dropped 4 bases, with 9 bases sitting between them. The germline V gene encodes CDR1 DFQATT and CDR2 SNEGSKA (reference sequence). The CDR3 region is CSARDRVFTEAFF. CDR3 coding DNA: TGCAGTGCTAGAGATCGAGTTTTCACTGAAGCTTTCTTT.

This clonotype was counted many times. V usage is TRBV19 and J usage is TRBJ2-3; 7 nucleotides align to TRBD1. The germline gives CDR1 LNHDA, CDR2 SQIVND (reference sequence). The CDR3 is 14 amino acids. Unmatched junction bases numbered 6, after V lost 3 bases and J lost 6 bases. The CDR3 protein is CASSIDRVTDTQYF. In DNA, the CDR3 is TGTGCCAGTAGTATCGACAGGGTGACCGATACGCAGTATTTT.

This clonotype turned up a few times. The chain employs TRBV7-2 and TRBJ2-3, with D possibly matching TRBD1 (6 bases). V was trimmed by 1 base and J by 2 bases, leaving 7 bases between them. Germline assignment: CDR1 SGHTA and CDR2 FQGNSA. The CDR3 totals 14 residues. CDR3 sequence: CASSLGDTTDTQYF. The CDR3 DNA reads TGTGCCAGCAGCTTAGGGGACACCACAGATACGCAGTATTTT.

This clonotype came up many times. The rearrangement uses TRBV18 and TRBJ1-1; TRBD1 matches 10 bases. Germline CDR1 reads KGHSH; CDR2 reads LQKENI. With 1 base clipped from V and 3 bases from J, the junction kept 17 bases outside the gene matches. The CDR3 totals 20 residues. CDR3 coding DNA: TGTGCCAGCTCACCACGATTAACGGGACAGGGGAATTGGATCGACACTGAAGCTTTCTTT. Protein: CASSPRLTGQGNWIDTEAFF.

For this clonotype: A far more abundant clone sits one base away, making this likely a read error. V gene TRBV11-2 combines with J gene TRBJ2-2; TRBD2 might be the D (6 bases). This CDR3 spans 16 amino acids. The V and J ends lost 4 bases and 6 bases respectively, with 18 bases between them. The germline CDR1 and CDR2 sequences are SGHAT and FQNNGV. The CDR3 sequence: CASSSREAGLPGELFF. The CDR3 nucleotides are TGTGCCAGCAGCTCAAGGGAAGCGGGCCTGCCCGGGGAGCTGTTTTTT.

This clonotype was detected ten times or more. The rearrangement links TRBV28 to TRBJ2-1; 8 nucleotides match TRBD2. The V gene end was trimmed by 7 bases and the J gene end by 5 bases; junction bases not matched to a gene: 10. CDR1 is MDHEN, CDR2 SYDVKM, per germline. The CDR3 totals 15 residues. Here the CDR3 reads CASNLPGLVNNEQFF. For the CDR3, the DNA is TGTGCCAGCAATCTCCCGGGACTAGTTAACAATGAGCAGTTCTTC.